These 5 T cell receptor beta chains came from one sample sequenced in a study of T cell repertoires in cytomegalovirus infection. One entry per CDR3 protein results from TCRdb running MiXCR on the reads. Among under 200,000 distinct CDR3 sequences listed, 8% to 10% were seen once. The source material was PBMCs. The origin of the receptors is a human donor in good health (CMV status not recorded). Some clones in this sample may be carry-over from other donors' samples.

In its sample, this clonotype was seen many times. J is TRBJ2-5 and V is TRBV29-1; 9 bases are a match to TRBD1. The CDR3 runs to 14 residues. The V segment lost 1 base and the J segment 5 bases; nucleotides outside the gene matches: 5. Germline CDR1 and CDR2: SQVTM and ANQGSEA. Here the CDR3 reads CSVEVQGAWETQYF. As DNA, the CDR3 is TGCAGCGTTGAAGTACAGGGGGCCTGGGAGACCCAGTACTTC. The whole variable domain, filled in from reference TRBV29-1 and TRBJ2-5, reads SAVISQKPSRDICQRGTSLTIQCQVDSQVTMMFWYRQQPGQSLTLIATANQGSEATYESGFVIDKFPISRPNLTFSTLTVSNMSPEDSSIYLCSVEVQGAWETQYFGPGTRLLVL.

This clonotype was counted many times. The chain uses TRBV7-2 and TRBJ2-3; D uncertain. Germline CDR1 and CDR2: SGHTA and FQGNSA. This CDR3 spans 16 amino acids. Between the trimmed V and J ends, which lost 1 base and 4 bases, there was a span of 15 bases. CDR3 nucleotide sequence: TGTGCCAGCAGCTTAGTGTGGACCCCACGTTCAGATACGCAGTATTTT. Amino acid sequence: CASSLVWTPRSDTQYF. The whole variable domain, filled in from reference TRBV7-2 and TRBJ2-3, reads GAGVSQSPSNKVTEKGKDVELRCDPISGHTALYWYRQSLGQGLEFLIYFQGNSAPDKSGLPSDRFSAERTGGSVSTLTIQRTQQEDSAVYLCASSLVWTPRSDTQYFGPGTRLTVL.

Many counts were recorded for this clonotype. V gene TRBV7-2 combines with J gene TRBJ2-1; D tentatively reads TRBD1 or TRBD2 (5 bases each). CDR1 SGHTA and CDR2 FQGNSA come from the germline V gene. The CDR3 is made up of 15 amino acids. V gave up 8 bases and J gave up 4 bases, with 18 bases separating them. CDR3 DNA: TGTGCCAGCGTAAACCGGGACCCCTCTTACAATGAGCAGTTCTTC. It specifies CASVNRDPSYNEQFF.

V is TRBV29-1 and J is TRBJ2-1; D is perhaps TRBD1 or TRBD2 (5 bases each). The CDR3 loop spans 12 amino acids. Germline V gene lookup returns CDR1 SQVTM and CDR2 ANQGSEA. Trimming pared 7 bases from V and 7 bases from J, leaving 14 bases between. CDR3 protein: CSAGAWGNEQFF. The DNA for the CDR3 is TGCAGCGCCGGGGCCTGGGGGAATGAGCAGTTCTTC.

The chain couples TRBV28 to TRBJ2-5, with 10 nucleotides matching TRBD1. The CDR3 has 15 residues. Germline values: CDR1 MDHEN, CDR2 SYDVKM. J was trimmed by 5 bases and V by 4 bases; bases with no gene match: 7. The CDR3 coding sequence is TGTGCCAGCAGTTCGCTGACAGGGGGCGTGGAGACCCAGTACTTC. As protein: CASSSLTGGVETQYF.